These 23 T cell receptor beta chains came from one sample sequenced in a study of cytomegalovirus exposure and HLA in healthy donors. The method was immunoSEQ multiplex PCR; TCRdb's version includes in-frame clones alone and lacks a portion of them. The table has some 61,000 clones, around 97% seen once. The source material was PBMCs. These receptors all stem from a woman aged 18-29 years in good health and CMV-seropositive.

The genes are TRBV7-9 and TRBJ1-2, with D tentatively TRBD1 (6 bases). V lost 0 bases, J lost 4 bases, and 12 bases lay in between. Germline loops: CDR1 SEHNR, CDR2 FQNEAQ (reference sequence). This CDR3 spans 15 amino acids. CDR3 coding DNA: TGTGCCAGCAGCTTAGCGTTGCAGGGGTTCTATGGCTACACCTTC. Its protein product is CASSLALQGFYGYTF.

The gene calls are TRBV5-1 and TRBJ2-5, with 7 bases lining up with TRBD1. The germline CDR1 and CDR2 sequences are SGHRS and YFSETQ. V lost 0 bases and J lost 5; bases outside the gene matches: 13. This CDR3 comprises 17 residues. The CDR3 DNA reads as TGCGCCAGCAGCTTGGGGGGTAGAGCAGGACAGGAGGAGACCCAGTACTTC. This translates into CASSLGGRAGQEETQYF.

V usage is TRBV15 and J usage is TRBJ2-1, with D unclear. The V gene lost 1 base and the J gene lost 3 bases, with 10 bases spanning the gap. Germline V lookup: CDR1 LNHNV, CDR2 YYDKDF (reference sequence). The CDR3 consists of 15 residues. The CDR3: CATSRARVSYNEQFF. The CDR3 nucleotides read TGTGCCACCAGCAGAGCCCGGGTTAGCTACAATGAGCAGTTCTTC.

This CDR3 is CASSYRRLSTDTQYF. The CDR3 DNA reads as TGTGCCAGCAGCTACAGACGGCTTAGCACAGATACGCAGTATTTT. The chain combines TRBV14 with TRBJ2-3; D is ambiguous. Germline V gene lookup returns CDR1 SGHDN and CDR2 FVKESK. This CDR3 region has 15 residues. Between the trimmed V and J ends, which lost 5 bases and 0 bases, there was a span of 12 bases.

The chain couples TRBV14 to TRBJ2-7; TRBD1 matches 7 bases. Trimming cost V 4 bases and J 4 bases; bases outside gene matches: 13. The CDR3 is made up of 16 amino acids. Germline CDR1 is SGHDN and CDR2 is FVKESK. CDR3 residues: CASSPLDRVRPYEQYF. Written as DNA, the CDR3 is TGTGCCAGCAGCCCCCTTGACAGGGTAAGACCGTACGAGCAGTACTTC. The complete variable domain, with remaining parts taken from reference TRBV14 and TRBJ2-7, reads EAGVTQFPSHSVIEKGQTVTLRCDPISGHDNLYWYRRVMGKEIKFLLHFVKESKQDESGMPNNRFLAERTGGTYSTLKVQPAELEDSGVYFCASSPLDRVRPYEQYFGPGTRLTVT.

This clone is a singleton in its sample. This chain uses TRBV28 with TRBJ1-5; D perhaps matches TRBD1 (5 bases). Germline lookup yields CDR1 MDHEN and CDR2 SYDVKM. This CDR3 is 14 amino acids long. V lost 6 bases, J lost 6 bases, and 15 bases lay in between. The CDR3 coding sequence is TGTGCCAGCAGACTCTGGGGGGGTGCTCAGCCCCAGCATTTT. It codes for CASRLWGGAQPQHF.

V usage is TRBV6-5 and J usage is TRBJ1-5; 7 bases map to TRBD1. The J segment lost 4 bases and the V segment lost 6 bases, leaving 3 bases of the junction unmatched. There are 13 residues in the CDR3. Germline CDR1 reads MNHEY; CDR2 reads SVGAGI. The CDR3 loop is CASSRTGNQPQHF. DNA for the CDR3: TGTGCCAGCAGCAGGACAGGAAATCAGCCCCAGCATTTT.

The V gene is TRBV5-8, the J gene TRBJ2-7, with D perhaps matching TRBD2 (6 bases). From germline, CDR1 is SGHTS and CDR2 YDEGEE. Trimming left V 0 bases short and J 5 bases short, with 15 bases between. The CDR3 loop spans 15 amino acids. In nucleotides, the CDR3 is TGTGCCAGCAGCTTGGCCGGGACTGGGTGGAACGAGCAGTACTTC. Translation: CASSLAGTGWNEQYF.

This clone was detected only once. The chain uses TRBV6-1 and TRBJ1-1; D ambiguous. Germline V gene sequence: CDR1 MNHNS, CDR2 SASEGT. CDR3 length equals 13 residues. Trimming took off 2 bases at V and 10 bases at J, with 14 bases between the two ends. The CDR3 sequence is CASSEFSSGGAFF. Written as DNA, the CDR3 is TGTGCCAGCAGTGAATTTTCCTCCGGCGGAGCTTTCTTT.

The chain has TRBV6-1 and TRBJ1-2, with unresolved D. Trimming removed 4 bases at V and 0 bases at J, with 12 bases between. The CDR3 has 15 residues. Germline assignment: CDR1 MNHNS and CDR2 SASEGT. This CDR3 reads CASSVFRGSNYGYTF. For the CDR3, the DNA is TGTGCCAGCAGTGTATTCCGGGGTTCTAACTATGGCTACACCTTC.

The DNA of the CDR3 is TGTGCCAGCAGTCAGCACAGGGGTTACACAGATACGCAGTATTTT. This gives the protein CASSQHRGYTDTQYF. The chain employs TRBV6-6 and TRBJ2-3; TRBD1 aligns across 7 bases. J was trimmed by 2 bases and V by 5 bases; bases with no gene match: 7. Per the germline V gene, CDR1 is MNHNY and CDR2 is SVGAGI (reference sequence). The CDR3 runs 15 residues.

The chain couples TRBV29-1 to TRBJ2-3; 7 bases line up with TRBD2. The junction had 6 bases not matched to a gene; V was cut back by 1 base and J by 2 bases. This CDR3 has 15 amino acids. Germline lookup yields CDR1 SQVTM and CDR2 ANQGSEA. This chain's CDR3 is CSVEATSEHTDTQYF. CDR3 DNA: TGCAGCGTTGAAGCAACTAGCGAACACACAGATACGCAGTATTTT.

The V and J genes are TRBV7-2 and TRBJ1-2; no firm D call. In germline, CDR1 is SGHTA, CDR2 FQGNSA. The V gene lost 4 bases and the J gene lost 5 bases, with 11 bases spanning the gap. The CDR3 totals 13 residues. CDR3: CASSWLTGYGYTF. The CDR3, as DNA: TGTGCCAGCAGCTGGTTAACGGGTTATGGCTACACCTTC.

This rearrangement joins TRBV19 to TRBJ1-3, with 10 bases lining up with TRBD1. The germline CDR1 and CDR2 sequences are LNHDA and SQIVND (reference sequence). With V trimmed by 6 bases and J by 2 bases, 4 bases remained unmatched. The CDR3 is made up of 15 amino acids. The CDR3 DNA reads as TGTGCCAGTAGCGGAGGGACAGGGGCTGGAAACACCATATATTTT. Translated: CASSGGTGAGNTIYF. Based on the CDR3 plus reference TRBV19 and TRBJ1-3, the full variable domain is DGGITQSPKYLFRKEGQNVTLSCEQNLNHDAMYWYRQDPGQGLRLIYYSQIVNDFQKGDIAEGYSVSREKKESFPLTVTSAQKNPTAFYLCASSGGTGAGNTIYFGEGSWLTVV.

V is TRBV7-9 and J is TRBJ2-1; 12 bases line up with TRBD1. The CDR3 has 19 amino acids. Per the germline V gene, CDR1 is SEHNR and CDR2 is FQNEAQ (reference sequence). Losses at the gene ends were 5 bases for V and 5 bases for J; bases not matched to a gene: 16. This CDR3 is CASSAGQGAAGDANNEQFF. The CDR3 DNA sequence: TGTGCCAGCAGCGCGGGACAGGGGGCAGCGGGAGACGCGAACAATGAGCAGTTCTTC.

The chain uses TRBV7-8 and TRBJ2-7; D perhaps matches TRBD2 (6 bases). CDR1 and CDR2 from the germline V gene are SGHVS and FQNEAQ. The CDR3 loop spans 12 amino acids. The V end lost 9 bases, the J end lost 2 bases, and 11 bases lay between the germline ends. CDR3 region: CASRGTAYEQYF. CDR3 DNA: TGTGCCAGTCGGGGGACGGCCTACGAGCAGTACTTC.

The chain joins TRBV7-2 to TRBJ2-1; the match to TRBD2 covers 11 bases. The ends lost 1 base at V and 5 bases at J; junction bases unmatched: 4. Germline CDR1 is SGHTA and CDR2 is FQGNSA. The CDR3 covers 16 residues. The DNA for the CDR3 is TGTGCCAGCAGCTTAGGGCCTAGCGGGGGGAACAATGAGCAGTTCTTC. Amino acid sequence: CASSLGPSGGNNEQFF. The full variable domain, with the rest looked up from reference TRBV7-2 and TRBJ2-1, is GAGVSQSPSNKVTEKGKDVELRCDPISGHTALYWYRQSLGQGLEFLIYFQGNSAPDKSGLPSDRFSAERTGGSVSTLTIQRTQQEDSAVYLCASSLGPSGGNNEQFFGPGTRLTVL.

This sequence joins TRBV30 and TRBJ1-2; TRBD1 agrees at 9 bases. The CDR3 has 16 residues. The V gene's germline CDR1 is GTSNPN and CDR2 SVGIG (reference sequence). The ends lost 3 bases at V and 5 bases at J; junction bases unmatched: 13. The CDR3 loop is CAWRWYIPTGGYGYTF. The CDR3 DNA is TGTGCCTGGAGGTGGTATATCCCGACAGGGGGATATGGCTACACCTTC.

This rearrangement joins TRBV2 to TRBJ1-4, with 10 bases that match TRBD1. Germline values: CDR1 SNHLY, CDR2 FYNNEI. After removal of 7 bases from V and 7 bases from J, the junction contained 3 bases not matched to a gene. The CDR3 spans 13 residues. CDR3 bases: TGTGCCAGCAACCGGGACAGGGGTGAAAAACTGTTTTTT. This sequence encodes CASNRDRGEKLFF.

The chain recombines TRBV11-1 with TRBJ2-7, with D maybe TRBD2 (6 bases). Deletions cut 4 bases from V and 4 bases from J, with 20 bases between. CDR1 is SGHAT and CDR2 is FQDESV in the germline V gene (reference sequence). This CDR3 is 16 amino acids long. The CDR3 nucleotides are TGTGCCAGCAGCTCCAGCCCGGGAGTCGACAAGTACGAGCAGTACTTC. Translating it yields CASSSSPGVDKYEQYF.

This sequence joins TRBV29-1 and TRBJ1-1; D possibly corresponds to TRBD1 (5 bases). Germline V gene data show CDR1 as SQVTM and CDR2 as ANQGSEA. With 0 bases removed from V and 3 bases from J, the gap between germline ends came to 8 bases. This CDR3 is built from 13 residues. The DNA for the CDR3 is TGCAGCGTTGAAGACAGGGCTTACACTGAAGCTTTCTTT. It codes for CSVEDRAYTEAFF.

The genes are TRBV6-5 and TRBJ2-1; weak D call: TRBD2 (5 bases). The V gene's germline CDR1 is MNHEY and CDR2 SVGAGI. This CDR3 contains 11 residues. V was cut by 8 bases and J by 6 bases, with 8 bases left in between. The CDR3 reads CASGRANEQFF. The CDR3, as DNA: TGTGCCAGCGGGAGAGCCAATGAGCAGTTCTTC.

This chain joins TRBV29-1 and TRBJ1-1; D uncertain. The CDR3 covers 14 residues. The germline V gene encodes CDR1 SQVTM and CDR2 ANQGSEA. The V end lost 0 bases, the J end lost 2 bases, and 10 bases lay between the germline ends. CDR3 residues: CSVEDLEFNTEAFF. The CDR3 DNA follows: TGCAGCGTTGAAGATCTAGAGTTCAACACTGAAGCTTTCTTT. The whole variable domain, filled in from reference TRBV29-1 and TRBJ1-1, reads SAVISQKPSRDICQRGTSLTIQCQVDSQVTMMFWYRQQPGQSLTLIATANQGSEATYESGFVIDKFPISRPNLTFSTLTVSNMSPEDSSIYLCSVEDLEFNTEAFFGQGTRLTVV.